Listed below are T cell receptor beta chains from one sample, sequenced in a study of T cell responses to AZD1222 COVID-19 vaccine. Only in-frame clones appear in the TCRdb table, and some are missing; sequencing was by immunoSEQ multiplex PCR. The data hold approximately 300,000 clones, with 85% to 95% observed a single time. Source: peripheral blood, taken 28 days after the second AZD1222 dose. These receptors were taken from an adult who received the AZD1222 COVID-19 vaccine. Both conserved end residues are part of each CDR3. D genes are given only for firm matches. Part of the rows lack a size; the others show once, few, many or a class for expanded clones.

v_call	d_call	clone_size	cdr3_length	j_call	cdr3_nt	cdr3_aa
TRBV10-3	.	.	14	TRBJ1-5	TGTGCCATCAGTGAGACGGGTGTTAATCAGCCCCAGCATTTT	CAISETGVNQPQHF
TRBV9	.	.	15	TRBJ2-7	TGTGCCAGCAGCGTAGGGGGGAGTAGCCACTACGAGCAGTACTTC	CASSVGGSSHYEQYF
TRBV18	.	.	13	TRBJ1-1	TGTGCCAGCTCACTTCTGGGGAACACTGAAGCTTTCTTT	CASSLLGNTEAFF
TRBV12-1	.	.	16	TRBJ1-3	TGTGCCAGCAGCCTAGGTGGATTTAGCTCTGGAAACACCATATATTTT	CASSLGGFSSGNTIYF
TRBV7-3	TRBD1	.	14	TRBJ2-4	TGTGCCAGCAGCTTAGGTGGGACAGAAAACATTCAGTACTTC	CASSLGGTENIQYF
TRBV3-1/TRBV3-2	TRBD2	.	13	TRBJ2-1	TGTGCCAGCAGCCGGGGACTAGCGAATGAGCAGTTCTTC	CASSRGLANEQFF
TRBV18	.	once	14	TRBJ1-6	TGTGCCAGCTCTCTCGGGTCCCGGGCGGTCACCCTCCACTTT	CASSLGSRAVTLHF
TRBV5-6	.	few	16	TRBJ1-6	TGTGCCAGCACCATTGGCAGAAGCTCCTATAATTCACCCCTCCACTTT	CASTIGRSSYNSPLHF
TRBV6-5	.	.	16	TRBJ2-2	TGTGCCAGCAGTTACACCCGGACGGGGAACACCGGGGAGCTGTTTTTT	CASSYTRTGNTGELFF
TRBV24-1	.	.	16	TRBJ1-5	TGTGCCACCAGTCCCGCCCAGACAGGTTGGAATCAGCCCCAGCATTTT	CATSPAQTGWNQPQHF
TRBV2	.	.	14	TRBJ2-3	TGTGCCAGCGGGTACGGGCTTGGCACAGATACGCAGTATTTT	CASGYGLGTDTQYF
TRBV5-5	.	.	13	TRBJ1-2	TGTGCCAGCAGCCCGGACAGTTCCTATGGCTACACCTTC	CASSPDSSYGYTF
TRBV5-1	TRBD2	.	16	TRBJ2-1	TGCGCCAGCAGCTCACTAGCGGGAGGGCCTAATTATGAGCAGTTCTTC	CASSSLAGGPNYEQFF
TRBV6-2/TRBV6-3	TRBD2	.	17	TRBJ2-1	TGTGCCAGCAGTTTACGCCCTGGGGGACTAGTGTCCAATGAGCAGTTCTTC	CASSLRPGGLVSNEQFF
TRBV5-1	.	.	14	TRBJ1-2	TGCGCCAGCAGCCCGCAGAGGGATTTTAGTGGCTACACCTTC	CASSPQRDFSGYTF
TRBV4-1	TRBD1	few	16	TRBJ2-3	TGCGCCAGCAGCCAAGATCAGACAGGGAAAACAGATACGCAGTATTTT	CASSQDQTGKTDTQYF
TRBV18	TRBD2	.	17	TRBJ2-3	TGTGCCAGCTCACGCAATGCAGCGGGATCTAGCACAGATACGCAGTATTTT	CASSRNAAGSSTDTQYF
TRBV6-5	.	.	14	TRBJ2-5	TGTGCCAGCAGTTATGTCGGGGACCAAGAGACCCAGTACTTC	CASSYVGDQETQYF
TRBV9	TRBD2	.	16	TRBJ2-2	TGTGCCAGCAGCTTGGGGCTAGCGGGACTGGACGGGGAGCTGTTTTTT	CASSLGLAGLDGELFF
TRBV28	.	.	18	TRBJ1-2	TGTGCCAGCAGTTTATTCTCTACTACGAGGACAGTGGAGGATGGCTACACCTTC	CASSLFSTTRTVEDGYTF
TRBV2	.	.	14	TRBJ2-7	TGTGCCAGCAGCACTATGAGGGGAAGCTACGAGCAGTACTTC	CASSTMRGSYEQYF
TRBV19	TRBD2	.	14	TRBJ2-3	TGTGCCAGTAGTACACTCGGGAGGGGAGATACGCAGTATTTT	CASSTLGRGDTQYF
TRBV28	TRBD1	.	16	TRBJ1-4	TGTGCCAGCAGTTCCATAGACAGGGCAACTAATGAAAAACTGTTTTTT	CASSSIDRATNEKLFF
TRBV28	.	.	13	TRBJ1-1	TGTGCCAGCAGTGAGTTGAGTTTCCCTGAAGCTTTCTTT	CASSELSFPEAFF
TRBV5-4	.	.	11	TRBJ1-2	TGTGCCAGCAGCAGCTCTGGGGCCTACACCTTC	CASSSSGAYTF
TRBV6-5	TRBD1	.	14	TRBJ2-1	TGTGCCAGCAGGCCGGGACAGGGGTCTCATGAGCAGTTCTTC	CASRPGQGSHEQFF
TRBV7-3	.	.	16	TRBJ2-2	TGTGCCAGCAGCTTAAGGTTTGGGCAGAGCACCGGGGAGCTGTTTTTT	CASSLRFGQSTGELFF
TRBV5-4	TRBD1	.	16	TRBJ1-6	TGTGCCAGCAGCTCGGAGGTGACAGGGGGCGATTCACCCCTCCACTTT	CASSSEVTGGDSPLHF
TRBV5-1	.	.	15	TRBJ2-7	TGCGCCAGCAGCTTGGGAGCGGGGACAACCTACGAGCAGTACTTC	CASSLGAGTTYEQYF
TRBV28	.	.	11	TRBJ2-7	TGTGCCAGCAGGGACTCCTACGAGCAGTACTTC	CASRDSYEQYF
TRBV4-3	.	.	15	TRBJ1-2	TGCGCCAGCAGCCAAGGGCAGGGGCGCAACTATGGCTACACCTTC	CASSQGQGRNYGYTF
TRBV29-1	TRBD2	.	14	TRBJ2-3	TGCAGCGTTAAGCGGGAGGGTAGCACAGATACGCAGTATTTT	CSVKREGSTDTQYF
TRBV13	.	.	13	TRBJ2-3	TGTGCCAGCAGCTTAAGAAGCACAGATACGCAGTATTTT	CASSLRSTDTQYF
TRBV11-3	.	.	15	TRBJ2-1	TGTGCCAGCAGCTTACAGACAGCCGCCTACAATGAGCAGTTCTTC	CASSLQTAAYNEQFF
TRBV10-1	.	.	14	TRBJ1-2	TGCGCCAGCAGTGAAATAGGGGGGGACTATGGCTACACCTTC	CASSEIGGDYGYTF
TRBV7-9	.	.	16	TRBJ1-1	TGTGCCAGCAGCTCCTTTGACTTTAGACTGAACACTGAAGCTTTCTTT	CASSSFDFRLNTEAFF
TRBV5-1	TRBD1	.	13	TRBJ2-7	TGCGCCAGCAGCTGGGGGACAGGGGTTGAGCAGTACTTC	CASSWGTGVEQYF
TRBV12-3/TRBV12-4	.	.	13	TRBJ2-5	TGTGCCAGCAGTCCCCGAGGGAAGGAGACCCAGTACTTC	CASSPRGKETQYF
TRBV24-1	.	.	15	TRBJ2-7	TGTGCCACCAGTGACCCAAAATTGGGGGGCCACGAGCAGTACTTC	CATSDPKLGGHEQYF
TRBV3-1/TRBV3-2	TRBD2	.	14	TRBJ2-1	TGTGCCAGCAGCCAGACGGGAGGGTCAACTGAGCAGTTCTTC	CASSQTGGSTEQFF
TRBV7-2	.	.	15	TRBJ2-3	TGTGCCTCGGGCTTGTCGGGGCCCCCCACAGATACGCAGTATTTT	CASGLSGPPTDTQYF
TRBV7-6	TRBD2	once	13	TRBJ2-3	TGTGCCAGCAGCAAACTAGCGGGAGATACGCAGTATTTT	CASSKLAGDTQYF
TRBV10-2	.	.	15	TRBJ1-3	TGCGCCAGCCGGCCAGTGGATATCTCTGGAAACACCATATATTTT	CASRPVDISGNTIYF
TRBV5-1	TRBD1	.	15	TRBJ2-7	TGCGCCAGCAGCTTACGGACAGGGATCGTGAGCGAGCAGTACTTC	CASSLRTGIVSEQYF